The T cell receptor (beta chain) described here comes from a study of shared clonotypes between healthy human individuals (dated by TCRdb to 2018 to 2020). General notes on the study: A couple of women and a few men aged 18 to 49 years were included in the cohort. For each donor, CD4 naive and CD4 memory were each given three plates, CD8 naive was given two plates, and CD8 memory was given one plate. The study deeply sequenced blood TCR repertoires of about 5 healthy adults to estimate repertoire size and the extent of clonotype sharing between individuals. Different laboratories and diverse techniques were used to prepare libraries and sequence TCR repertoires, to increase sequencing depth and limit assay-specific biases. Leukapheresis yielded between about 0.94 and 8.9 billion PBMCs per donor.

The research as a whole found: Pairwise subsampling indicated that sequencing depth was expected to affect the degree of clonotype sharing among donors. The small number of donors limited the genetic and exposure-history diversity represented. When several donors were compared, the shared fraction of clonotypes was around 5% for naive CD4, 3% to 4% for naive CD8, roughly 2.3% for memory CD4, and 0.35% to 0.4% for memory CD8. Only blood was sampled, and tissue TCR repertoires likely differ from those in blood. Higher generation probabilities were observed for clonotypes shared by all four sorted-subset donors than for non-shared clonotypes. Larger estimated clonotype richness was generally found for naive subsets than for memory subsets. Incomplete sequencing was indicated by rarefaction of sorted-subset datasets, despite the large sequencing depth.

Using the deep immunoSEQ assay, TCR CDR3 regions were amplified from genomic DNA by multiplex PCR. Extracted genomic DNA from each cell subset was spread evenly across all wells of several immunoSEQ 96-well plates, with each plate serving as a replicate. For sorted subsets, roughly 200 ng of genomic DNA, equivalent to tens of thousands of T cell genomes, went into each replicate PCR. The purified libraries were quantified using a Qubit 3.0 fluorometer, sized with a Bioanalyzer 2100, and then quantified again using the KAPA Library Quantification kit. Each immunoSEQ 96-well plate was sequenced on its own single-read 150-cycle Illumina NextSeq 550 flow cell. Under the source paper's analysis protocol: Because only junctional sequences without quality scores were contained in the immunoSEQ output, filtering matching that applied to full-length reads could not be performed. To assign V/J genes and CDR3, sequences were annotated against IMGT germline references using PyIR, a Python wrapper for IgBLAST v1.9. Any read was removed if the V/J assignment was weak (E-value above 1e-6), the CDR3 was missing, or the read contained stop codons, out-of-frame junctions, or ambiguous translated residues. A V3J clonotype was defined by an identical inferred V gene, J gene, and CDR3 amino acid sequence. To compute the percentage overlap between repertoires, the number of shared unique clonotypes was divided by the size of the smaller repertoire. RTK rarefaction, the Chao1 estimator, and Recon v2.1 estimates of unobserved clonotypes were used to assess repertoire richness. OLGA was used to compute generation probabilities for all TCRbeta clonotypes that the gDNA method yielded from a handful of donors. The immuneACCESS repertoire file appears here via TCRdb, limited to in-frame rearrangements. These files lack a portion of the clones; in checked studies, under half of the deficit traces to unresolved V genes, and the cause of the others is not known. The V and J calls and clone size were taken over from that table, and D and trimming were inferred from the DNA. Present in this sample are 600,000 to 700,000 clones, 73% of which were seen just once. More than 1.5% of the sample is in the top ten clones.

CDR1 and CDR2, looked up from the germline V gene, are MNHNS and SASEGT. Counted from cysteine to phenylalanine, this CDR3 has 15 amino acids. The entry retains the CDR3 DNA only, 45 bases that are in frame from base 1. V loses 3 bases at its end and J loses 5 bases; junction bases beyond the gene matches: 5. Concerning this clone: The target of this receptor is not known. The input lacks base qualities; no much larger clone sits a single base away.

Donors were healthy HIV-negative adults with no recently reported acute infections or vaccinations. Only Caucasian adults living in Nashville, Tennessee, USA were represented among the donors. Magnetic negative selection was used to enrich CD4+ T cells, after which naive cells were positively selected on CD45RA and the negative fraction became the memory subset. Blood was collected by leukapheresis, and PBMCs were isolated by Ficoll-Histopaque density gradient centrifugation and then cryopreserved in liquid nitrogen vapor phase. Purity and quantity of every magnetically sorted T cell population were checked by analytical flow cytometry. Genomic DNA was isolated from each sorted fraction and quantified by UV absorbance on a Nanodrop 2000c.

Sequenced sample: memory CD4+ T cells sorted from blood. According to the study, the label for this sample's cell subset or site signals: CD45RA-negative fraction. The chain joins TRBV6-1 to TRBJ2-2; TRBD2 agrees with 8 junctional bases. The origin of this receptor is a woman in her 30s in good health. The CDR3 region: CASSEGAGGTGELFF. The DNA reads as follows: TGTGCCAGCAGTGAGGGCGCGGGAGGAACCGGGGAGCTGTTTTTT.